This T cell receptor (beta chain) came from a study of blood T cells in healthy people across ages. Study summary: Capturing about one barcoded beta molecule per two T cells was achieved by template switching. Broader study findings: Strong correlation existed between TCR beta diversity and naive T cell percentage.

Sample-barcoded 5' priming and a J-beta primer mix drove a second PCR of about 6 to 12 cycles. Unique molecular identifiers of 12 random nucleotides labeled each cDNA. TCRdb ran MiXCR on the 5' RACE reads and lists one entry per CDR3 protein. The table has some 800,000 distinct CDR3 sequences, approximately 48% seen once. Those donating, healthy Caucasian individuals from Russia, were aged about 6 to 100. Points on this clonotype: What it recognizes is unknown.

This clonotype was obtained from a man between 60 and 75 years old in good health. Sequenced sample: blood.

CDR3 in amino acids: CASTPGPGGYTF. The CDR3 DNA reads TGTGCCAGCACCCCGGGCCCTGGTGGCTACACCTTC. This sequence joins TRBV7-2 and TRBJ1-2; D gene ambiguous. Trimming cost V 7 bases and J 7 bases, with 13 bases left between them. CDR1 SGHTA and CDR2 FQGNSA come from the germline V gene. CDR3 length equals 12 residues.